This is a list of T cell receptor beta chains from one sample in a study of cytomegalovirus exposure and HLA in healthy donors. Assay: immunoSEQ multiplex PCR; the TCRdb copy retains only in-frame clones and omits some. Altogether about 140,000 clones are present, more than 60% being singletons, with the ten largest covering approximately 6.5%. The sample consisted of PBMCs. The origin of the receptors is a woman between 55 and 75 years old in good health and CMV-seronegative. CDR3s include the opening cysteine and the closing phenylalanine or tryptophan. Fields, in order: V gene, J gene, CDR3 protein.

>TRBV7-2|TRBJ2-5
CASSQTSGRAGETQYF
>TRBV5-6|TRBJ2-5
CASSLEVAGVGLYQETQYF
>TRBV7-9|TRBJ2-5
CASSSGTSGTAIGETQYF
>TRBV7-2|TRBJ2-2
CASSLEVAGVGGELFF
>TRBV6-6|TRBJ2-3
CASSLRGSDTQYF
>TRBV9|TRBJ2-1
CASSVGSLAGVGEQFF
>TRBV5-4|-
CASSGPGSGSPYEQYF
>TRBV5-3|TRBJ2-5
CARSPRTGRIQETQYF
>TRBV4-1|TRBJ2-2
CASSLGDRGTGELFF
>TRBV28|TRBJ1-5
CATRQGFSNQPQHF
>TRBV28|TRBJ2-7
CASSPGPGGTHEQYF
>TRBV7-9|TRBJ2-3
CASSSLAGATDTQYF
>TRBV5-4|TRBJ2-1
CASSSPGQSYYNEQFF
>TRBV7-2|TRBJ1-2
CASSVGQGIRYGYTF
>TRBV5-1|TRBJ2-7
CASRRDTPYEQYF
>TRBV4-1|TRBJ2-3
CASSPLAGGVDTQYF
>TRBV18|TRBJ2-5
CASSPFGLETQYF
>TRBV6-1|TRBJ1-1
CASSGHRQGRNTEAFF
>TRBV7-6|TRBJ1-2
CATAGTGDYGYTF